This T cell receptor beta chain is from a study of CD8+ T cells in alopecia areata. General observations from the study: The study found that many expanded lesional clones persisted in scalp and blood during tofacitinib.

The sample's treatment: oral pan-JAK inhibitor, 5-10 mg twice daily. Comment on this clone: What it binds is not known.

CDR1 is MNHEY and CDR2 is SVGAGI in the germline V gene. CDR3 length equals 11 residues. The V end was cut by 8 bases, the J end by 5 bases, with 10 bases between. The sequencing template was cDNA reverse transcribed from extracted RNA. Assay used: immunoSEQ multiplex PCR; TCRdb lists only in-frame clones, some missing. The table has 150,000 or so clones, roughly 86% seen once; the top ten hold around 13%. The chain couples TRBV6-5 to TRBJ2-7; TRBD1 is a possible D gene (5 bases). The TCR comes from a human donor with alopecia areata. Material: CD8+ T cells sorted from blood, obtained at week 4, from a patient treated with tofacitinib. Written as DNA, the CDR3 is TGTGCCAGCTGCCAGGGAAACGAGCAGTACTTC. The encoded protein is CASCQGNEQYF.